Only a few counts were recorded for the clone carrying this T cell receptor beta chain. This CDR3 comprises 17 residues. CDR1 SGDLS and CDR2 YYNGEE come from the germline V gene. The junction had 13 bases not matched to a gene; V was cut back by 3 bases and J by 7 bases. Sequencing used immunoSEQ multiplex PCR; TCRdb keeps in-frame clones, though not all of them. Of 200,000 to 300,000 clones detected, approximately 80% appear once; the ten largest clones hold roughly 10%. These data come from a study of blood T cell repertoires in COVID-19. The rearrangement uses TRBV9 and TRBJ1-6; 7 nucleotides agree with TRBD1. This clonotype was obtained from a man aged 80 or over with acute or convalescent COVID-19. Sequencing was performed on peripheral blood. The CDR3 reads CASSAGTARARNSPLHF. DNA of the CDR3: TGTGCCAGCAGCGCGGGGACAGCCCGGGCGCGGAATTCACCCCTCCACTTT. Full variable domain (outside the CDR3, taken from reference TRBV9 and TRBJ1-6): DSGVTQTPKHLITATGQRVTLRCSPRSGDLSVYWYQQSLDQGLQFLIQYYNGEERAKGNILERFSAQQFPDLHSELNLSSLELGDSALYFCASSAGTARARNSPLHFGNGTRLTVT.